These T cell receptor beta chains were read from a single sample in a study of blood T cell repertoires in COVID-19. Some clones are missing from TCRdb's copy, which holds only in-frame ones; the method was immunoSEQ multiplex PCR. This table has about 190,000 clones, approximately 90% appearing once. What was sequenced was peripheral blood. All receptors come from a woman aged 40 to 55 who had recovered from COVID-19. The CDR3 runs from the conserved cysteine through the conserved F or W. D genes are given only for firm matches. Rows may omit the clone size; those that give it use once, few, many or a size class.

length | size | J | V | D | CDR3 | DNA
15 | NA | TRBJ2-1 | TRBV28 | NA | CASSGGPGPYNEQFF | TGTGCCAGCAGTGGAGGGCCGGGACCTTACAATGAGCAGTTCTTC
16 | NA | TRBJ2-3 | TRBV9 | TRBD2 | CASSPQLTSGVDTQYF | TGTGCCAGCAGCCCCCAACTGACTAGCGGTGTAGATACGCAGTATTTT
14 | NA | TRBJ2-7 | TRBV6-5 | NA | CASSYGGGVGEQYF | TGTGCCAGCAGTTACGGTGGCGGGGTGGGAGAGCAGTACTTC
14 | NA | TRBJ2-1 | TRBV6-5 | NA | CASSYQPGVDEQFF | TGTGCCAGCAGCTATCAGCCCGGGGTGGATGAGCAGTTCTTC
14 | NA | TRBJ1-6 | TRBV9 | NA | CASSVETENSPLHF | TGTGCCAGCAGCGTAGAAACAGAGAATTCACCCCTCCACTTT
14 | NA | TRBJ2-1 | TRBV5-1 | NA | CASSFGGGNNEQFF | TGCGCCAGCAGCTTCGGTGGGGGCAACAATGAGCAGTTCTTC
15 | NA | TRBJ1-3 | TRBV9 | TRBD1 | CASSVEGARGNTIYF | TGTGCCAGCAGCGTAGAGGGGGCGCGTGGAAACACCATATATTTT
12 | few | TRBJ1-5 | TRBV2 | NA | CASAAVNQPQHF | TGTGCCAGCGCGGCAGTTAATCAGCCCCAGCATTTT
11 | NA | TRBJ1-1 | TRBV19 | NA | CASSAGVEAFF | TGTGCCAGTAGTGCCGGGGTCGAAGCTTTCTTT
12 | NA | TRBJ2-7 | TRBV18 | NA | CASSKLEIEQYF | TGTGCCAGCTCAAAGCTAGAAATCGAGCAGTACTTC
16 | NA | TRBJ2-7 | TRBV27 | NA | CASRAPAGGTTYEQYF | TGTGCCAGCAGAGCCCCAGCCGGCGGGACCACCTACGAGCAGTACTTC
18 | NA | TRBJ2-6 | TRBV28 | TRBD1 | CASSPGGQGASGANVLTF | TGTGCCAGCAGCCCGGGGGGACAGGGGGCGTCAGGGGCCAACGTCCTGACTTTC
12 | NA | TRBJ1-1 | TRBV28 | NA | CASRMRDTEAFF | TGTGCCAGCAGGATGAGGGATACTGAAGCTTTCTTT
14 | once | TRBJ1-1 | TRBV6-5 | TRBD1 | CASSYHDRATEAFF | TGTGCCAGCAGTTACCACGACAGGGCAACTGAAGCTTTCTTT
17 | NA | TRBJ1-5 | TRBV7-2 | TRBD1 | CASSLVPGQISNQPQHF | TGTGCCAGCAGCTTAGTACCGGGACAGATTAGCAATCAGCCCCAGCATTTT
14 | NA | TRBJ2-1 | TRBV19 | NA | CASSSGNPHNEQFF | TGTGCCAGTAGTAGCGGGAACCCCCACAATGAGCAGTTCTTC
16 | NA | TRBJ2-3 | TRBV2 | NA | CASSERPDWSTDTQYF | TGTGCCAGCAGTGAAAGGCCAGACTGGAGCACAGATACGCAGTATTTT
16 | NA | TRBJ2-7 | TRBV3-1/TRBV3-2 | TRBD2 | CASSQASMGGGYEQYF | TGTGCCAGCAGCCAAGCTTCCATGGGCGGGGGCTACGAGCAGTACTTC
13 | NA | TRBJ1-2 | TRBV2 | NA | CASSEGGSYGYTF | TGTGCCAGCAGTGAAGGGGGCAGCTATGGCTACACCTTC
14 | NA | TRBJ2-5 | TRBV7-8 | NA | CASSLVGVGETQYF | TGTGCCAGCAGCTTAGTCGGAGTGGGAGAGACCCAGTACTTC
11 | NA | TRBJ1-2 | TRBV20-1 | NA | CSGTDPYGYTF | TGCAGTGGGACAGACCCCTATGGCTACACCTTC
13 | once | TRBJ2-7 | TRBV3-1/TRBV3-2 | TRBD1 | CASSQGTVREQYF | TGTGCCAGCAGCCAGGGGACAGTTCGTGAGCAGTACTTC
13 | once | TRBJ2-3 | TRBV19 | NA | CASSGHYTDTQYF | TGTGCCAGTAGTGGTCACTACACAGATACGCAGTATTTT
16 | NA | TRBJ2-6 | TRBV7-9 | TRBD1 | CAGGTGASSGANVLTF | TGTGCCGGAGGGACAGGGGCCAGCTCTGGGGCCAACGTCCTGACTTTC
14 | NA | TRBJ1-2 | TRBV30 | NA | CAWSVGQGNYGYTF | TGTGCCTGGAGTGTAGGGCAGGGGAACTATGGCTACACCTTC
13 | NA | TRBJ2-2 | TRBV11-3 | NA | CASGQKNTGELFF | TGTGCCAGCGGACAGAAGAACACCGGGGAGCTGTTTTTT
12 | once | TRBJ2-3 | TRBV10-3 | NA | CAISVHTDTQYF | TGTGCCATCAGTGTCCACACAGATACGCAGTATTTT
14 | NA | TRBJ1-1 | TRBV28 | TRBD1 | CASRSTGTGTEAFF | TGTGCCAGCAGATCGACAGGGACCGGCACTGAAGCTTTCTTT
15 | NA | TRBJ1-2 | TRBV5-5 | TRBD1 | CASSPPGTGGYGYTF | TGTGCCAGCAGCCCCCCAGGGACAGGGGGCTATGGCTACACCTTC
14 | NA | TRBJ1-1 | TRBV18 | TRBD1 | CASSPPTGWTEAFF | TGTGCCAGCTCACCACCGACAGGGTGGACTGAAGCTTTCTTT
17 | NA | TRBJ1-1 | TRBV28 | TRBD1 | CASSPYSTGTANTEAFF | TGTGCCAGCAGTCCATACTCTACCGGGACAGCGAACACTGAAGCTTTCTTT
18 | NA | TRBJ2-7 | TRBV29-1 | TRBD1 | CSVELVRDRGSRLYEQYF | TGCAGCGTTGAGTTGGTTCGGGACAGGGGTTCCCGGCTCTACGAGCAGTACTTC
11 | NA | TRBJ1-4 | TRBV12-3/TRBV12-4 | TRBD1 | CASSSGGPRFF | TGTGCCAGCAGCTCAGGGGGCCCTCGATTTTTT
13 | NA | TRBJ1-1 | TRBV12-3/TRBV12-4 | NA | CASSLEEGNEAFF | TGTGCCAGCAGTTTAGAGGAGGGGAACGAAGCTTTCTTT
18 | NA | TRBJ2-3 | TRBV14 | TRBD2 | CASSQTPRTSEYTDTQYF | TGTGCCAGCAGCCAAACGCCTAGGACTAGCGAATACACAGATACGCAGTATTTT